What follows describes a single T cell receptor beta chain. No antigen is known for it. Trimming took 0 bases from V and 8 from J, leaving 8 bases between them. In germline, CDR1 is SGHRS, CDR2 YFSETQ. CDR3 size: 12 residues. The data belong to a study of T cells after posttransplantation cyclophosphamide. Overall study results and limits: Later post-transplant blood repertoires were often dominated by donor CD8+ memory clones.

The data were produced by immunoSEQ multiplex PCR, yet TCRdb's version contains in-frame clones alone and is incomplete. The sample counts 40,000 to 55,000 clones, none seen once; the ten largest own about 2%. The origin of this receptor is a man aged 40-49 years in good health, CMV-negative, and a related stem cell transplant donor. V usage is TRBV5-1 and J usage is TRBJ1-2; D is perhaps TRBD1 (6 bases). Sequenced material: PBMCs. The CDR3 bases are TGCGCCAGCAGCTTGGGGACAGAGGGCTACACCTTC. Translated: CASSLGTEGYTF.